The rows below give T cell receptor beta chains drawn from one sample of a study of cytotoxic CD8 clonotypes in ibrutinib-treated CLL. Profiled with immunoSEQ multiplex PCR; TCRdb holds only in-frame clones, not every one. The table shows some 130,000 clones, with 75% to 90% occurring only once. This material consisted of PBMCs, taken after 24 months of ibrutinib treatment. These receptors originate from a human donor with chronic lymphocytic leukemia. Both conserved end residues are part of each CDR3. D genes are given only for firm matches. Expanded clones are given a class, and other clones once, few, many or no size at all.

NA	once	TRBV28	TRBJ2-2	CASSLTGETGELFF	TGTGCCAGCAGTTTAACGGGAGAGACCGGGGAGCTGTTTTTT
NA	NA	TRBV25-1	TRBJ1-6	CASNRGARQNSPLHF	TGTGCCAGCAACCGGGGGGCCAGACAAAATTCACCCCTCCACTTT
TRBD1	NA	TRBV2	TRBJ1-5	CASSRDRGGRSNQPQHF	TGTGCCAGCAGTCGGGACAGGGGGGGGAGGAGCAATCAGCCCCAGCATTTT
NA	NA	TRBV28	TRBJ1-3	CASSLRGSSGNTIYF	TGTGCCAGCAGTTTAAGGGGCAGCTCTGGAAACACCATATATTTT
NA	NA	TRBV19	TRBJ2-1	CASTLALRGGNEQFF	TGTGCCAGTACCCTAGCGTTGAGAGGAGGGAATGAGCAGTTCTTC
NA	once	TRBV7-2	TRBJ2-3	CASSLEVGDTQYF	TGTGCCAGCAGCTTAGAAGTTGGAGATACGCAGTATTTT
NA	NA	TRBV5-8	TRBJ2-2	CASVGGSRNTGELFF	TGTGCCAGCGTTGGGGGTAGTCGGAACACCGGGGAGCTGTTTTTT
TRBD1	NA	TRBV4-3	TRBJ1-1	CASSLDRLANTEAFF	TGCGCCAGCAGCTTGGACAGGCTCGCGAACACTGAAGCTTTCTTT
NA	NA	TRBV21-1	TRBJ2-5	CASSKYGLAGGEKKETQYF	TGTGCCAGCAGCAAATATGGACTAGCGGGAGGTGAGAAGAAAGAGACCCAGTACTTC
TRBD1	NA	TRBV28	TRBJ1-2	CASSKTGVEGYTF	TGTGCCAGCAGCAAGACAGGGGTCGAAGGCTACACCTTC
NA	NA	TRBV5-1	TRBJ1-3	CASSLGAATGNTIYF	TGCGCCAGCAGCTTGGGAGCGGCAACTGGAAACACCATATATTTT
NA	NA	TRBV7-2	TRBJ1-2	CASSLESRIYGYTF	TGTGCCAGCAGCTTAGAGTCGAGGATCTATGGCTACACCTTC
NA	NA	TRBV18	TRBJ1-5	CASSPGQNQPQHF	TGTGCCAGCTCACCCGGACAGAATCAGCCCCAGCATTTT
NA	NA	TRBV25-1	TRBJ1-1	CASSESLHRPPQVFF	TGTGCCAGCAGTGAATCCCTCCACAGACCGCCCCAAGTTTTCTTT